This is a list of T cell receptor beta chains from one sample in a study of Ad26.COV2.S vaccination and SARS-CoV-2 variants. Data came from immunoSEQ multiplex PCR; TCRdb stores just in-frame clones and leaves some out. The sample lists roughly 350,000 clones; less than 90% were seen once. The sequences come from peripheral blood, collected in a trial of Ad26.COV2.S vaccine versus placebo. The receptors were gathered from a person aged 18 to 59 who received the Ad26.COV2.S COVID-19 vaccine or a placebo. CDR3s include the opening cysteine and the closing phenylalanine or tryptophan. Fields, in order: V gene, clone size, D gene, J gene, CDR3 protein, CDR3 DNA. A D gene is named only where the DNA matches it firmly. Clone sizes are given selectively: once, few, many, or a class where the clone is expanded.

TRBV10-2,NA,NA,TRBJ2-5,CASPLERQQSYETQYF,TGCGCCAGCCCGCTCGAGAGGCAGCAATCCTATGAGACCCAGTACTTC
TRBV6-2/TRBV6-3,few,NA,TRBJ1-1,CASSYPGVNTEAFF,TGTGCCAGCAGTTACCCAGGGGTGAACACTGAAGCTTTCTTT
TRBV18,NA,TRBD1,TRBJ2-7,CASSLGTGSAYEQYF,TGTGCCAGCTCTTTGGGGACAGGATCGGCCTACGAGCAGTACTTC
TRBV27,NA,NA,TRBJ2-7,CASSLDSGLYEQYF,TGTGCCAGCAGTCTCGATAGCGGCCTCTACGAGCAGTACTTC
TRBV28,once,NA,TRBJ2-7,CASSRTAFRSYEQYF,TGTGCCAGCAGTAGGACAGCCTTTAGATCCTACGAGCAGTACTTC
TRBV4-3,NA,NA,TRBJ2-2,CASSQVTIGSGELFF,TGCGCCAGCAGCCAAGTAACTATCGGCTCCGGGGAGCTGTTTTTT
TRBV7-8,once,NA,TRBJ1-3,CASRTGTLSSGNTIYF,TGTGCCAGCAGAACCGGGACACTCAGTTCTGGAAACACCATATATTTT
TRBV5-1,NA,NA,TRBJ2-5,CASTYLAWRNRVETQYF,TGCGCCAGCACTTACCTGGCGTGGCGGAACAGGGTGGAGACCCAGTACTTC
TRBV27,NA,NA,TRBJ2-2,CASSSQPNTGELFF,TGTGCCAGCAGTTCGCAGCCAAACACCGGGGAGCTGTTTTTT
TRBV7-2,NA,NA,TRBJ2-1,CASSSGTGPGEQFF,TGTGCCAGCAGCTCCGGTACTGGCCCAGGTGAGCAGTTCTTC
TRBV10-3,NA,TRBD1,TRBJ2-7,CAISEQGIREQYF,TGTGCCATCAGTGAACAGGGGATACGGGAGCAGTACTTC
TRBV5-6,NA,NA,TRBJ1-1,CASSPVGSKESEAFF,TGTGCCAGCAGCCCCGTTGGATCGAAGGAAAGTGAAGCTTTCTTT
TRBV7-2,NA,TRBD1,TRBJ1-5,CASSLVGQVDQPQHF,TGTGCCAGCAGCTTAGTGGGACAGGTTGATCAGCCCCAGCATTTT
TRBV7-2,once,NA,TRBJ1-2,CASSFGGKYGYTF,TGTGCCAGCAGCTTCGGGGGAAAGTATGGCTACACCTTC
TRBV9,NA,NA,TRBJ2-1,CASSATRWDEQFF,TGTGCCAGCAGCGCAACCCGCTGGGATGAGCAGTTCTTC
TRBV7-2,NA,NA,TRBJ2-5,CASSTSGETQYF,TGTGCCAGCAGCACATCGGGGGAGACCCAGTACTTC
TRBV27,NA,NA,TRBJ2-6,CASSLGWQGTGANVLTF,TGTGCCAGCAGTTTAGGCTGGCAGGGGACTGGGGCCAACGTCCTGACTTTC
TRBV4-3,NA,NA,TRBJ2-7,CASSQIAPGAGSSYEQYF,TGCGCCAGCAGCCAAATAGCCCCTGGGGCGGGGAGCTCCTACGAGCAGTACTTC
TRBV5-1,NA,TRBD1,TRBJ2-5,CASSLEGGAETQYF,TGCGCCAGCAGCTTGGAAGGGGGCGCAGAGACCCAGTACTTC
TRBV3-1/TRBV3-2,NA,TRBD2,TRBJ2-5,CASSQESLLAASWAQYF,TGTGCCAGCAGCCAAGAATCCCTTCTAGCGGCCTCGTGGGCCCAGTACTTC
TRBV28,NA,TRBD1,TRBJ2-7,CASSLGQVIAYEQYF,TGTGCCAGCAGTTTGGGACAGGTCATTGCTTACGAGCAGTACTTC
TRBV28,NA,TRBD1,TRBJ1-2,CASSLGQGLNVAYYGYTF,TGTGCCAGCAGTTTAGGACAGGGCCTCAACGTAGCGTACTATGGCTACACCTTC
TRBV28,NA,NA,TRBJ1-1,CASSLRLRAFF,TGTGCCAGCAGTTTACGGCTTCGCGCTTTCTTT
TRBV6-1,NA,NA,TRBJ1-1,CASSERPGAPNTEAFF,TGTGCCAGCAGTGAAAGGCCAGGGGCCCCGAACACTGAAGCTTTCTTT
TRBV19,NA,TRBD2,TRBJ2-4,CASSIVASGGYIQYF,TGTGCCAGTAGTATAGTGGCTAGCGGAGGGTACATTCAGTACTTC
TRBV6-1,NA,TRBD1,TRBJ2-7,CASTEAIWGRQGLYEQYF,TGTGCCAGCACCGAAGCTATCTGGGGGAGACAGGGATTATACGAGCAGTACTTC
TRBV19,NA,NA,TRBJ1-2,CASSRTEHGYTF,TGTGCCAGTAGTAGGACTGAGCATGGCTACACCTTC
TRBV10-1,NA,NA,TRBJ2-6,CASSVAGTGANVLTF,TGCGCCAGCAGTGTTGCGGGGACTGGGGCCAACGTCCTGACTTTC
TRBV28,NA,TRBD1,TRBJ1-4,CASSLISRGGEKLFF,TGTGCCAGCAGTTTGATTTCCAGGGGGGGAGAAAAACTGTTTTTT
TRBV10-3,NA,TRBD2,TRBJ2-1,CAISDSSGTYNEQFF,TGTGCCATCAGTGATTCTAGCGGGACCTACAATGAGCAGTTCTTC
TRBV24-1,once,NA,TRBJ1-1,CATSRGAEAFF,TGTGCCACCAGCAGGGGCGCTGAAGCTTTCTTT
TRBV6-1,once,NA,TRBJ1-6,CASSDGASRISPLHF,TGTGCCAGCAGTGACGGGGCTTCGCGGATTTCACCCCTCCACTTT
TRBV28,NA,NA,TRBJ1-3,CASSPGIWGNTIYF,TGTGCCAGCAGTCCAGGGATATGGGGAAACACCATATATTTT
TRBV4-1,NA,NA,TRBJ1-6,CASSQDESTGWNSPLHF,TGCGCCAGCAGCCAAGATGAGAGCACAGGCTGGAATTCACCCCTCCACTTT
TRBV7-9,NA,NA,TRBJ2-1,CASSSLGSSYNEQFF,TGTGCCAGCAGCTCCCTGGGCAGCTCCTACAATGAGCAGTTCTTC
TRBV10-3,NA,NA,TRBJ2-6,CAISDVGKQGAGANVLTF,TGTGCCATCAGTGACGTAGGGAAGCAGGGAGCTGGGGCCAACGTCCTGACTTTC
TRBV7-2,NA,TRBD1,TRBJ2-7,CASSPGQGVGEQYF,TGTGCCAGCAGCCCCGGACAGGGTGTAGGCGAGCAGTACTTC
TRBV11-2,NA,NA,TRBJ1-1,CASMIDRSNTEAFF,TGTGCCAGCATGATAGACAGATCGAACACTGAAGCTTTCTTT
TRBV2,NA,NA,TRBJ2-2,CASSPAGPSIGGELFF,TGTGCCAGCAGTCCAGCCGGGCCTAGCATTGGCGGGGAGCTGTTTTTT
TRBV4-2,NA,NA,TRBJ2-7,CASSRDGLRVPDF,TGTGCCAGCAGCCGAGACGGGTTGAGGGTTCCCGACTTC
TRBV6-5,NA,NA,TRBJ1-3,CASTPFEGGGNTIYF,TGTGCCAGCACCCCATTTGAGGGTGGTGGAAACACCATATATTTT
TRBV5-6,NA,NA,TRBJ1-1,CASSSGVGEAFF,TGTGCCAGCAGCTCTGGGGTGGGTGAAGCTTTCTTT
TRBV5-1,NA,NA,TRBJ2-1,CASSLGAKDEQFF,TGCGCCAGCAGCTTGGGAGCGAAAGATGAGCAGTTCTTC
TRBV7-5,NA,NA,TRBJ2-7,CARSLATYEQYF,TGTGCCAGAAGCTTAGCCACCTACGAGCAGTACTTC